This entry describes one T cell receptor beta chain. The target antigen is unknown. This sample is part of a study of OX40 agonist ivuxolimab in advanced cancers. Regarding the study as a whole: Partial responders receiving 0.1-3.0 mg/kg showed among the lowest clonal expansion. The study found that CD8+ T cells averaged more expanded clones than CD4+. Normalized T-cell clonal expansion was also low in a subset of nonresponders. At 0.1 to 3.0 mg/kg and by week 6, clonal expansion occurred in CD4+ and CD8+ blood T cells.

Measured with immunoSEQ multiplex PCR; TCRdb has only the in-frame clones, and not every one. The sample lists 40,000 to 50,000 clones, approximately 88% occurring once. CDR1 is MDHEN and CDR2 is SYDVKM in the germline V gene. The length of the CDR3 is 13 residues. V was trimmed by 3 bases and J by 5 bases, leaving 10 bases between them. The TCR originated in an adult with an advanced solid tumor such as melanoma, head and neck, liver or kidney cancer. The V gene is TRBV28, the J gene TRBJ2-5; D gene unclear. The starting material was CD4+ or CD8+ T cells sorted from blood, obtained in a trial of the OX40 agonist ivuxolimab. CDR3 loop: CASSFLSEETQYF. The CDR3 DNA is TGTGCCAGCAGTTTCTTAAGCGAGGAGACCCAGTACTTC.